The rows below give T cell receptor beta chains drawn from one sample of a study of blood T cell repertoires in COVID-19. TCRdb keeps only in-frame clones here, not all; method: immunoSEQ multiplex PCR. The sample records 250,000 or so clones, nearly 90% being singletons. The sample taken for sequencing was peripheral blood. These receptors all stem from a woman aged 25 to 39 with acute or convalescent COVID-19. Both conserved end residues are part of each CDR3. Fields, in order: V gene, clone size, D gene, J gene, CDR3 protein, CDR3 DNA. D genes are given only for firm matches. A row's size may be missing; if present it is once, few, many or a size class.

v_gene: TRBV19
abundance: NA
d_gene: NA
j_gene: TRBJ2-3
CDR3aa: CASSTSSADTQYF
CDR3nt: TGTGCCAGTAGTACTAGTTCAGCAGATACGCAGTATTTT

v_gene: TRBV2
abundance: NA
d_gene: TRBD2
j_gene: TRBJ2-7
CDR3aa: CASSGLAPLEQYF
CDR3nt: TGTGCCAGCAGTGGACTAGCTCCCCTTGAGCAGTACTTC

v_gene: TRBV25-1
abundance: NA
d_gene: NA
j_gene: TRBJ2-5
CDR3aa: CASSEFRDQETQYF
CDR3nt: TGTGCCAGCAGTGAATTCAGGGACCAAGAGACCCAGTACTTC

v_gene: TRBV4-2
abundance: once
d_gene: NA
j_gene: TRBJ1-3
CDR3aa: CASSQVGGQISGNTIYF
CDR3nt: TGTGCCAGCAGCCAAGTAGGTGGACAGATCTCTGGAAACACCATATATTTT

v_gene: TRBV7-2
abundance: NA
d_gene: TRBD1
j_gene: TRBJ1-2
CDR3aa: CASSGQGGTYGYTF
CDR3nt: TGTGCCAGCAGCGGCCAAGGGGGCACCTATGGCTACACCTTC

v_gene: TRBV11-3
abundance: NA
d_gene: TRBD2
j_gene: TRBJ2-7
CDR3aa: CASSLESSGSSYEQYF
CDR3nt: TGTGCCAGCAGCTTAGAGTCTAGCGGGAGCTCCTACGAGCAGTACTTC

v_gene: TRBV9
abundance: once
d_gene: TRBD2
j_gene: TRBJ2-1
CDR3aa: CASSVVTSGIYEQFF
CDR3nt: TGTGCCAGCAGCGTAGTCACTAGCGGGATCTATGAGCAGTTCTTC

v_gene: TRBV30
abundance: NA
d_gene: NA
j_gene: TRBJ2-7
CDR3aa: CAWSVWGPGVYEQYF
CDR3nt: TGTGCCTGGAGTGTTTGGGGTCCGGGAGTGTACGAGCAGTACTTC

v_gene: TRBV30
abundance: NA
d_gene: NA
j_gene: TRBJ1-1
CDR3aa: CAWNPGPGANTEAFF
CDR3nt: TGTGCCTGGAACCCAGGGCCGGGCGCTAACACTGAAGCTTTCTTT

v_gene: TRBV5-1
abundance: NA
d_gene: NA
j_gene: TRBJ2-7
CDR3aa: CASSLISGYEQYF
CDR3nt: TGCGCCAGCAGCCTTATTTCGGGGTACGAGCAGTACTTC

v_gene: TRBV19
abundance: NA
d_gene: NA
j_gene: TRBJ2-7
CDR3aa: CARGRWPSYEQYF
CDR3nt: TGTGCCAGGGGCCGGTGGCCATCCTACGAGCAGTACTTC

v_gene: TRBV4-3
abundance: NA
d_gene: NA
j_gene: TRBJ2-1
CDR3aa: CASSATGSLNEQFF
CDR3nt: TGCGCCAGCAGCGCTACCGGGAGCTTAAATGAGCAGTTCTTC

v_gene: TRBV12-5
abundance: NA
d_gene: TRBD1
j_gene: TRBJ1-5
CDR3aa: CASGLGGQGNQPQHF
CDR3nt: TGTGCTAGTGGTTTGGGGGGACAGGGGAATCAGCCCCAGCATTTT

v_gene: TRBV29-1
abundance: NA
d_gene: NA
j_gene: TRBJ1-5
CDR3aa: CSASTGREQPQHF
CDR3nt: TGCAGCGCCTCGACTGGGAGGGAGCAGCCCCAGCATTTT

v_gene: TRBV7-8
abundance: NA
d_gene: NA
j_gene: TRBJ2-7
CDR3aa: CASSSPTRNVYEQYF
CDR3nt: TGTGCCAGCAGCTCCCCGACTAGAAATGTTTACGAGCAGTACTTC

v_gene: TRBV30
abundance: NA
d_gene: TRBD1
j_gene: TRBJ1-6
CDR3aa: CAWTGQVNSPLHF
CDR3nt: TGTGCCTGGACCGGACAGGTTAATTCACCCCTCCACTTT

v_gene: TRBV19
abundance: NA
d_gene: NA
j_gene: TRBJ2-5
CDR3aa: CASSRSFEGETQYF
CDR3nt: TGTGCCAGTAGTCGTAGCTTTGAGGGAGAGACCCAGTACTTC

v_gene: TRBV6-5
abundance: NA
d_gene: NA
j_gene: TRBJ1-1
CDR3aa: CASSYGQSGTEAFF
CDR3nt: TGTGCCAGCAGTTATGGACAGTCTGGGACTGAAGCTTTCTTT

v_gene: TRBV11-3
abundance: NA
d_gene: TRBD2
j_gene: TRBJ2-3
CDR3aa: CASSFPRGDLGTDTQYF
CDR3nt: TGTGCCAGCAGCTTTCCGCGGGGGGACCTTGGCACAGATACGCAGTATTTT

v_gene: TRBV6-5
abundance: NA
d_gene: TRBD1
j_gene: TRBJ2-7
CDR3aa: CASLSTGTGRYEQYF
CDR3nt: TGTGCCAGCCTCTCAACCGGGACAGGGCGGTACGAGCAGTACTTC

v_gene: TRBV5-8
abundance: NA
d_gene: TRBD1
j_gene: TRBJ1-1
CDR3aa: CATFDRGLVTVTEAFF
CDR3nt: TGTGCCACGTTCGACAGGGGGCTAGTGACAGTCACTGAAGCTTTCTTT

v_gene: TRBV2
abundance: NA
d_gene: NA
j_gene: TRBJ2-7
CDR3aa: CASSEYREYEQYF
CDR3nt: TGTGCCAGCAGTGAATACAGGGAGTACGAGCAGTACTTC

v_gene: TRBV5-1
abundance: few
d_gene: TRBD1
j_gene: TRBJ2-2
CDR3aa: CASSLRQGAGTGELFF
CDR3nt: TGCGCCAGCAGCTTAAGACAGGGGGCAGGCACCGGGGAGCTGTTTTTT

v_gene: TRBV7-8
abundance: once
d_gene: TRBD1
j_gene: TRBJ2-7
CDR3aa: CASSAYRGAYEQYF
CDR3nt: TGTGCCAGCAGCGCATACAGGGGTGCCTACGAGCAGTACTTC

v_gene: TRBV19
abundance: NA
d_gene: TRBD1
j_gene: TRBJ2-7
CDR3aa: CASSKGFRDSDYEQYF
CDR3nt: TGTGCCAGTAGTAAAGGGTTCCGGGACAGCGACTACGAGCAGTACTTC

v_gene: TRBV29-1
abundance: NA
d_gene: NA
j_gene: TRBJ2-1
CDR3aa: CSVGARAGYEQFF
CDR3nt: TGCAGCGTTGGGGCCCGGGCGGGATATGAGCAGTTCTTC

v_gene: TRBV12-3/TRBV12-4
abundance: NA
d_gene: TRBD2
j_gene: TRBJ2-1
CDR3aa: CASSILAGGSFF
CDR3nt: TGTGCCAGCAGCATCCTAGCGGGGGGGTCGTTCTTC

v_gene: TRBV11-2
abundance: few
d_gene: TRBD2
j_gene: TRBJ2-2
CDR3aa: CASSRAGVNTGELFF
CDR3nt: TGTGCCAGCAGTAGAGCGGGGGTGAACACCGGGGAGCTGTTTTTT

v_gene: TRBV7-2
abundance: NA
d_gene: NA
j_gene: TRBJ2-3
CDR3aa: CASSLGGVRENTDTQYF
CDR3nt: TGTGCCAGCAGCTTAGGAGGGGTGCGGGAAAACACAGATACGCAGTATTTT

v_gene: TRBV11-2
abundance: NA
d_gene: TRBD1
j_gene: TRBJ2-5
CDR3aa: CASSRDSNPQETQYF
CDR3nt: TGTGCCAGCAGCAGGGACAGTAATCCTCAAGAGACCCAGTACTTC

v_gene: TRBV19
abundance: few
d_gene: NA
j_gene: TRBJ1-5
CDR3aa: CASSPGTRSNQPQHF
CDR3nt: TGTGCCAGTAGTCCCGGGACACGGAGCAATCAGCCCCAGCATTTT

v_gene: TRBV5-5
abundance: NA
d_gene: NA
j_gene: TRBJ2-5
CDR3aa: CASSLVIQETQYF
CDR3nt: TGTGCCAGCAGCCTGGTCATCCAAGAGACCCAGTACTTC

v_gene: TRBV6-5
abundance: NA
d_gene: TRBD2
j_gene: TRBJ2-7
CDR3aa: CAVALAGTYEQYF
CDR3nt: TGTGCAGTAGCACTAGCGGGGACCTACGAGCAGTACTTC

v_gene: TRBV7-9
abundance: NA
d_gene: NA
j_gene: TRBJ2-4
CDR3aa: CASSLVRENIQYF
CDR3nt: TGTGCCAGCAGCTTAGTTCGGGAAAACATTCAGTACTTC

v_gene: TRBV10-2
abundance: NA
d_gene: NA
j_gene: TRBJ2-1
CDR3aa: CASASRAGELLRTHNEQFF
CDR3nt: TGCGCCAGCGCTTCCCGCGCAGGGGAACTATTGAGGACCCACAATGAGCAGTTCTTC

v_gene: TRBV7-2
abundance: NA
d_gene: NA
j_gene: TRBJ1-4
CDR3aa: CASSSQTGPNEKLFF
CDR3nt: TGTGCCAGCAGCTCGCAGACAGGACCTAATGAAAAACTGTTTTTT

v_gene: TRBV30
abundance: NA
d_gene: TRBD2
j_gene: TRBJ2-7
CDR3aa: CAWGTSGRAGEQYF
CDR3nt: TGTGCCTGGGGGACTAGCGGGAGGGCGGGCGAGCAGTACTTC

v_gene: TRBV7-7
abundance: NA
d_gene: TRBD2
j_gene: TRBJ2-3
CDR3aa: CASSLGLAETDTQYF
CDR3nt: TGTGCCAGCAGCTTAGGACTAGCGGAGACAGATACGCAGTATTTT

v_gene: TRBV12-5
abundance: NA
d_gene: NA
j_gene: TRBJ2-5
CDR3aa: CASGLGAGQETQYF
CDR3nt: TGTGCTAGTGGTTTAGGGGCAGGGCAAGAGACCCAGTACTTC